This T cell receptor beta chain emerged from a study of CD8 T cells in ankylosing spondylitis. Findings and limits, study-wide: Disease-linked clones bore a CD8+ phenotype and were relatively rare in peripheral blood. Reactive arthritis synovial fluid and blood previously showed some of these motif variants. The study identified a TCR beta motif of under ten highly homologous variants that appeared characteristic of ankylosing spondylitis blood.

Ten or more counts support this clonotype. The antigen remains undetermined. As the method for making TCR beta libraries, quantitative 5'-RACE with molecular barcodes was used. One entry per CDR3 protein, called by TCRdb with MiXCR from the 5' RACE reads. The sample yields hundreds of thousands of distinct CDR3 sequences, 20% to 30% seen once. The sample taken for sequencing was blood, either unsorted or a sorted T cell fraction (not recorded which). The TCR sequence derives from a male donor with ankylosing spondylitis or in good health (not recorded which).

In DNA form, the CDR3 reads TGCAGTGCTAGAGATAGTTTGAGGGACTTATATCACGAGCAGTACTTC. Amino acid sequence: CSARDSLRDLYHEQYF. The gene calls are TRBV20-1 and TRBJ2-7; possibly TRBD2 for D (6 bases). Germline V lookup: CDR1 DFQATT, CDR2 SNEGSKA (reference sequence). The CDR3 totals 16 residues. V was clipped by 0 bases and J by 5 bases, with 20 bases between them.